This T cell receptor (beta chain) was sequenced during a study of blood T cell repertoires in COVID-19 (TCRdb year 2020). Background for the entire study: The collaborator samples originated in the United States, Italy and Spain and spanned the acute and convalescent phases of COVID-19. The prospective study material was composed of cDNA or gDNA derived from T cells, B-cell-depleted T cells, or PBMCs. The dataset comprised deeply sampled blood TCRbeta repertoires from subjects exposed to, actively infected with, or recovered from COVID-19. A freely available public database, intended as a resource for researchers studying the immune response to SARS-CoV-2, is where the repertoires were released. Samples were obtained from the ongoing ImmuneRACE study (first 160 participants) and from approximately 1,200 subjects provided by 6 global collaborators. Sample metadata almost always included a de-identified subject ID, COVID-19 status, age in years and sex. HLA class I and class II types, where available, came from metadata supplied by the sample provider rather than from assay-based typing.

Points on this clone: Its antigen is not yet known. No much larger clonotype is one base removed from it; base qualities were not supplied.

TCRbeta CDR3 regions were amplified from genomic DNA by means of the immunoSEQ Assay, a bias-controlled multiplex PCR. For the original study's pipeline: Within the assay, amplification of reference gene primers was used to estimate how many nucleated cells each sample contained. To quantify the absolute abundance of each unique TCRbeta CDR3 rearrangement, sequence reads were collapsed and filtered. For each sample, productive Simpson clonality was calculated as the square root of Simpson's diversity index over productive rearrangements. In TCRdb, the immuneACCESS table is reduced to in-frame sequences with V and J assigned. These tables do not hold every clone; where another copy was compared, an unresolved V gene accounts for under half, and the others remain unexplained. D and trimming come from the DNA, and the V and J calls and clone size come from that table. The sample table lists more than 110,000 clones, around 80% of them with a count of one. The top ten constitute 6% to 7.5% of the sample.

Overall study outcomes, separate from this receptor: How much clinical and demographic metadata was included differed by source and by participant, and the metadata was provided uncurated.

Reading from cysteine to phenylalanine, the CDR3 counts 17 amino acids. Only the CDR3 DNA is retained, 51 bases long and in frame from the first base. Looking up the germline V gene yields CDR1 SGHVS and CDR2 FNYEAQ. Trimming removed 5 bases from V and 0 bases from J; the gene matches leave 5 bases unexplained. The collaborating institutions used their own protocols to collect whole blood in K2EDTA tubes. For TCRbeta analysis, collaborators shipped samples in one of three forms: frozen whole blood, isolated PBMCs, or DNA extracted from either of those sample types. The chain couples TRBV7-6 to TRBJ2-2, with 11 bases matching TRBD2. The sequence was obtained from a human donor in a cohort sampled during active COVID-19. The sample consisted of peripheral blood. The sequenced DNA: TGTGCCAGCAGCGATAGCGGGGGGGCCGCGAACACCGGGGAGCTGTTTTTT. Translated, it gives CASSDSGGAANTGELFF. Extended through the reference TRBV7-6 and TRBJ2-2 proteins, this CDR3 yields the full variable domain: GAGVSQSPRYKVTKRGQDVALRCDPISGHVSLYWYRQALGQGPEFLTYFNYEAQQDKSGLPNDRFSAERPEGSISTLTIQRTEQRDSAMYRCASSDSGGAANTGELFFGEGSRLTVL.